What follows describes a single T cell receptor (beta chain). The data are from a study of blood T cell repertoires in COVID-19. Overall study context: The study drew acute and convalescent COVID-19 samples from the United States, Italy and Spain. T cells, B-cell-depleted T cells, or PBMCs provided the cDNA or gDNA that served as material.

Authors' processing steps: Estimates of nucleated cell counts were drawn from the amplification of reference gene primers. Some clones are missing from TCRdb's copy, which holds only in-frame ones; the method was immunoSEQ multiplex PCR. V and J calls and clone size are copied from that table; D and trimming were computed from the DNA. The data hold under 45,000 clones, with around 87% observed a single time. The TCR originated in a man older than 75 with active COVID-19. Sequencing was performed on peripheral blood.

Written as DNA, the CDR3 is TGTGCCATCAGTGAGTGGAAGGGACTAGCGGGAGCGGATACGCAGTATTTT. It encodes CAISEWKGLAGADTQYF. The rearrangement uses TRBV10-3 and TRBJ2-3; 14 bases line up with TRBD2. With 1 base clipped from V and 6 bases from J, the junction kept 6 bases outside the gene matches. The germline gives CDR1 ENHRY, CDR2 SYGVKD. The CDR3 extends over 17 amino acids.